Included here is one T cell receptor beta chain sequence, with context. These data come from a study of CD8 T cells in Susac syndrome. RNA, at about 0.45 to 1 ug, was reverse transcribed with random hexamers. Across 54 Vbeta and 13 Jbeta, immunoSEQ multiplex PCR amplified TCR beta CDR3. TCRdb redid the calling of the immunoSEQ multiplex PCR reads with MiXCR, one entry per CDR3 protein. The repertoire includes 60,000 to 75,000 distinct CDR3 sequences, 95% of them detected once, and roughly 0.22% sits in the top ten. From blood CD8+ and CD4+ T cells, TCR beta sequences were generated. The CDR3 runs to 15 residues. V lost 7 bases and J 4 bases, leaving 19 bases between the germline ends.

The chain recombines TRBV12-3 or TRBV12-4 with TRBJ1-2; D not certain. The clonotype comes from a human donor in good health. The sequencing sample was made of CD8+ T cells from PBMCs. CDR3 nucleotide sequence: TGTGCCAGCACTGGATTGGAGGGCCTCTCCTATGGCTACACCTTC. It translates to CASTGLEGLSYGYTF.